The entry below gives a single T cell receptor beta chain sequence along with its context. What it recognizes is unknown. This clone may be a read error of a much larger clone one base away. The CDR3 loop spans 14 amino acids. The data were obtained in a study of post-analysis software for immune sequencing data. Study-wide context: Relapsing-remitting, secondary progressive and progressive-relapsing multiple sclerosis were all included among the disease courses. The study, taken as a whole, reports: A handful of TRBV segments were significantly more frequent in patients than in controls. TRBV5-6, TRBV5-1 and TRBV20-1 were among these segments.

The TCR beta cDNA libraries contained unique molecular identifiers. A single record per CDR3 protein comes from TCRdb applying MiXCR to the PCR reads. The sample yields 450,000 to 700,000 distinct CDR3 sequences, 44% seen once. The rearrangement links TRBV12-3 or TRBV12-4 to TRBJ1-5; no clear D gene. The clonotype comes from a girl between 5 and 17 years old with multiple sclerosis. The sequencing input was blood. The CDR3 region is CASSLDGSNRPQHF. CDR3 in DNA: TGTGCCAGCAGCCTGGACGGCTCCAATCGGCCCCAGCATTTT.